The clone carrying this TCR beta chain was observed many times. The assay was immunoSEQ multiplex PCR, and TCRdb's table has in-frame clones only and misses some. This table holds more than 95,000 clones, about 80% found once. These data originate in a study of blood T cell repertoires in COVID-19. Study in general: Spain, Italy and the United States supplied samples that represented acute and convalescent COVID-19.

The source of this sequence is a man between 65 and 80 years old with active or convalescent COVID-19. The specimen sequenced was peripheral blood.

CDR3 sequence: CASSLMAPSYNEQFF. CDR3 DNA sequence: TGTGCCAGCAGCTTAATGGCCCCCTCCTACAATGAGCAGTTCTTC. The rearrangement uses TRBV7-9 and TRBJ2-1; unclear D gene. V shed 2 bases and J shed 0 bases, with 8 bases lying between them. Per germline, CDR1 SEHNR and CDR2 FQNEAQ (reference sequence). This CDR3 has 15 amino acids.